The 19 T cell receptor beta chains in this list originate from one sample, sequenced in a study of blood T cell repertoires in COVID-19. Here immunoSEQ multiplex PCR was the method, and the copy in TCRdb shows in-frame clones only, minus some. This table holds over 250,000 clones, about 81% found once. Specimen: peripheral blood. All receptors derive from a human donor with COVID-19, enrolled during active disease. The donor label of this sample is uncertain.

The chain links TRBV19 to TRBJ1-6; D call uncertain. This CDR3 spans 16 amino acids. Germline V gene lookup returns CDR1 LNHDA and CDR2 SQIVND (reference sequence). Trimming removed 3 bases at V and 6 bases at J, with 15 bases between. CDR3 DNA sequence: TGTGCCAGTAGTATCGGTCCGCGCCGGGTTAATTCACCCCTCCACTTT. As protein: CASSIGPRRVNSPLHF.

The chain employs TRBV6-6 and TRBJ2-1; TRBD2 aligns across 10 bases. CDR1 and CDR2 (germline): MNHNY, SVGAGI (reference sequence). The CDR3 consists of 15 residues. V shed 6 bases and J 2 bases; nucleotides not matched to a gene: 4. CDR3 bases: TGTGCCAGCAGGCCTAGCGGGGGTCCCTACAATGAGCAGTTCTTC. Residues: CASRPSGGPYNEQFF.

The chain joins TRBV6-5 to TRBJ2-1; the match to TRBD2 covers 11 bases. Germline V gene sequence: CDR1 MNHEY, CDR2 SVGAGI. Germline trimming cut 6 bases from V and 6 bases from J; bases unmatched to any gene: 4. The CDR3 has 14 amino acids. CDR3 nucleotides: TGTGCCAGCAGATTAGCGGGAGGGGGCAATGAGCAGTTCTTC. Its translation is CASRLAGGGNEQFF.

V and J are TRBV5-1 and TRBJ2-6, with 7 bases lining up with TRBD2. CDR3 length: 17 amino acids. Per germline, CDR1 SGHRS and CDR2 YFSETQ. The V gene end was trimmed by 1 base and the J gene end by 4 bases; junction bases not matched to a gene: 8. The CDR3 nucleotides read TGCGCCAGCAGCTTGTGGAGGGAGGGGACGGGGGCCAACGTCCTGACTTTC. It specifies CASSLWREGTGANVLTF.

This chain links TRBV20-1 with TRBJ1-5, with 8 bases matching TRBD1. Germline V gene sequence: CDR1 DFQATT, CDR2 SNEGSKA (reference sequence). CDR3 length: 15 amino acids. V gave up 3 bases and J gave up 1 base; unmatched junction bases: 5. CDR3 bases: TGCAGTGCTAGTCCAGGGGGCTCGAGCAATCAGCCCCAGCATTTT. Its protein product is CSASPGGSSNQPQHF.

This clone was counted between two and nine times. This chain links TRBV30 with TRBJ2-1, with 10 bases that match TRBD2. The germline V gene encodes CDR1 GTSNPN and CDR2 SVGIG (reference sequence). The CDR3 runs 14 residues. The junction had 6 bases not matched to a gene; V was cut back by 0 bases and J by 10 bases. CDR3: CAWSVYLAGAEQFF. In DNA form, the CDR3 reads TGTGCCTGGAGTGTATATCTAGCGGGAGCCGAGCAGTTCTTC.

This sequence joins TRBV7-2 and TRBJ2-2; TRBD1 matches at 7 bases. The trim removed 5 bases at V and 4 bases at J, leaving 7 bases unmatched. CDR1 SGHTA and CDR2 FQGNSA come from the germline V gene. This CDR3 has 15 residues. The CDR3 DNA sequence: TGTGCCAGCAGCCTCGACAGGGTTGGCACCGGGGAGCTGTTTTTT. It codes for CASSLDRVGTGELFF. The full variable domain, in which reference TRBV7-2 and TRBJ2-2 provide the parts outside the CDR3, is GAGVSQSPSNKVTEKGKDVELRCDPISGHTALYWYRQSLGQGLEFLIYFQGNSAPDKSGLPSDRFSAERTGGSVSTLTIQRTQQEDSAVYLCASSLDRVGTGELFFGEGSRLTVL.

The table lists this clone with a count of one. As DNA, the CDR3 is TGTGCCAGCAGTGTCCTGGGGGGAGTGGTGGATACGCAGTATTTT. Amino acid sequence: CASSVLGGVVDTQYF. This rearrangement joins TRBV2 to TRBJ2-3, with D tentatively TRBD2 (6 bases). V lost 4 bases and J 6 bases, leaving 17 bases between the germline ends. Germline V CDR1 and CDR2: SNHLY, FYNNEI. The CDR3 has 15 residues.

The CDR3 spells CASSSTRDRGASEQYF. The CDR3 nucleotides are TGTGCCAGCAGCTCGACCCGGGACAGGGGAGCGAGCGAGCAGTACTTC. The chain has TRBV7-2 and TRBJ2-7, with 10 bases lining up with TRBD1. The germline gives CDR1 SGHTA, CDR2 FQGNSA. Trimming removed 4 bases from V and 6 bases from J; junction bases left unmatched: 12. The CDR3 length is 16 residues.

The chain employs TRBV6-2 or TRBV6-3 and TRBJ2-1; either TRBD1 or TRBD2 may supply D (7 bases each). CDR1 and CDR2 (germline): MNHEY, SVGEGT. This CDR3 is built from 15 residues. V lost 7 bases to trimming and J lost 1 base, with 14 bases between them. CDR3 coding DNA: TGTGCCAGCACCCCAGGGGGGGTATCCTACAATGAGCAGTTCTTC. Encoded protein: CASTPGGVSYNEQFF.

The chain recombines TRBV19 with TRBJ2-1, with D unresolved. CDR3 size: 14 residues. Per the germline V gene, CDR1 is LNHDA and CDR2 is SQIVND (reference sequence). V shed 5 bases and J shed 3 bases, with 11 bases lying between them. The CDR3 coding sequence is TGTGCCAGTAGTTCTTCTACTCTCTACAATGAGCAGTTCTTC. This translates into CASSSSTLYNEQFF.

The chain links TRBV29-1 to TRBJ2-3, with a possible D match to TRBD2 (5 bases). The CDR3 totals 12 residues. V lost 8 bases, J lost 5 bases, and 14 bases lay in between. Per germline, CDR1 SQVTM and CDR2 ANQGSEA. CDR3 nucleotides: TGCAGCTCTGGGTTGGCGGGAGATACGCAGTATTTT. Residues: CSSGLAGDTQYF.

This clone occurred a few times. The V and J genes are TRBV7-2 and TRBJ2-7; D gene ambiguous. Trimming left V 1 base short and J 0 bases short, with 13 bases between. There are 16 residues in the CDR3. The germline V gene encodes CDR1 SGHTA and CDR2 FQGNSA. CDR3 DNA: TGTGCCAGCAGCTTAGTAGGCGGTTTGAGCTCCTACGAGCAGTACTTC. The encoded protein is CASSLVGGLSSYEQYF.

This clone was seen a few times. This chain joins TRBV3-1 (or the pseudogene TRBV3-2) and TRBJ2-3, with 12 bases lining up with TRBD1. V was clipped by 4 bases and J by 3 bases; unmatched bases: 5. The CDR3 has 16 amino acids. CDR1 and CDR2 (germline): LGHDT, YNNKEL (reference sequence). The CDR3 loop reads CASSPRDRGQTDTQYF. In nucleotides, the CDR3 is TGTGCCAGCAGCCCGAGGGACAGGGGGCAAACAGATACGCAGTATTTT.

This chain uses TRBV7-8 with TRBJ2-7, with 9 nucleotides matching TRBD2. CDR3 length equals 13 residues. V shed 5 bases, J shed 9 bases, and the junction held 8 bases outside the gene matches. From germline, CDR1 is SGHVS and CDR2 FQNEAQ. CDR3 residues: CASSRGRETLQYF. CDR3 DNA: TGTGCCAGCAGCCGCGGGAGGGAGACCTTGCAGTACTTC. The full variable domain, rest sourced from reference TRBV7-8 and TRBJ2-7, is GAGVSQSPRYKVAKRGQDVALRCDPISGHVSLFWYQQALGQGPEFLTYFQNEAQLDKSGLPSDRFFAERPEGSVSTLKIQRTQQEDSAVYLCASSRGRETLQYFGPGTRLTVT.

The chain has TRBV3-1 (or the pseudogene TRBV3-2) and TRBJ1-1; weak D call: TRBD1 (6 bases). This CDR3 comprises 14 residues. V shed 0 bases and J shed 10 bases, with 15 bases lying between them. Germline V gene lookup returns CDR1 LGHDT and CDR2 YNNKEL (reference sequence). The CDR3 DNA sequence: TGTGCCAGCAGCCAAGATCCAGACAGGCGTGGAGCTTTCTTT. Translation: CASSQDPDRRGAFF.

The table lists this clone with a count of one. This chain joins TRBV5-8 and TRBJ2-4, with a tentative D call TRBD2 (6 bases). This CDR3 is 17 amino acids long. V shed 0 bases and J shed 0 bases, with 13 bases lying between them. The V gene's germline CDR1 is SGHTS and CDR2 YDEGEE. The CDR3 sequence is CASSLDQRGLAKNIQYF. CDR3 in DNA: TGTGCCAGCAGCTTGGACCAGAGGGGACTAGCCAAAAACATTCAGTACTTC.

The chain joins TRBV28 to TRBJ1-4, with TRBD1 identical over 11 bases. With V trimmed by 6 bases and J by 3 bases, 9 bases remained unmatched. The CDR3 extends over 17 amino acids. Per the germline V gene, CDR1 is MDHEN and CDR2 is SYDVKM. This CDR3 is CASSRRDRGIPNEKLFF. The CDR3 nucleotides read TGTGCCAGCAGCCGGCGGGACAGGGGGATTCCTAATGAAAAACTGTTTTTT.

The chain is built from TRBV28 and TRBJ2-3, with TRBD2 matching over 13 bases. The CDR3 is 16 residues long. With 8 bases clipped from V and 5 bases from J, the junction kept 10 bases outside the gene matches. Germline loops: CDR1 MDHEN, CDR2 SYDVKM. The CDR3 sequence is CASRLAGGGKGDTQYF. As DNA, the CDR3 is TGTGCCAGCCGACTAGCGGGAGGAGGGAAGGGAGATACGCAGTATTTT.